A selection of T cell receptor beta chains follows, all from one sample in a study of blood T cell repertoires in COVID-19. Assay used: immunoSEQ multiplex PCR; TCRdb lists only in-frame clones, some missing. The table lists roughly 270,000 clones, roughly 80% of them singletons. Sequenced: PBMCs or T cells enriched from blood (not recorded which). Receptor source: a man aged 40-55 years who had been exposed to COVID-19. Both conserved end residues are part of each CDR3. The D gene is left open where the match is weak. Clone size is stated in some rows and not others, as once, few, many or a class when expanded.

V,D,size,J,CDR3,DNA
TRBV11-1,TRBD1,-,TRBJ2-1,CASSAQAQGARNEQFF,TGTGCCAGCAGCGCTCAGGCACAGGGGGCCCGCAATGAGCAGTTCTTC
TRBV7-8,-,-,TRBJ2-5,CASSWRWREETQYF,TGTGCCAGCAGCTGGAGGTGGCGGGAAGAGACCCAGTACTTC
TRBV5-1,-,-,TRBJ1-4,CASRRWVGIDEKLFF,TGCGCCAGCAGGCGGTGGGTTGGAATAGATGAAAAACTGTTTTTT
TRBV27,-,few,TRBJ1-1,CASSLRGQAFF,TGTGCCAGCAGTCTCAGGGGCCAAGCTTTCTTT
TRBV5-4,-,once,TRBJ2-5,CAILRSAQSRVGPGETQYF,TGTGCCATCTTGAGGAGTGCCCAAAGCAGGGTCGGGCCCGGGGAGACCCAGTACTTC
TRBV19,-,few,TRBJ2-3,CASSDRDTQYF,TGTGCCAGTAGCGACAGGGATACGCAGTATTTT
TRBV27,TRBD2,-,TRBJ2-7,CASTQGPGLAGEQYF,TGTGCCAGCACCCAGGGCCCGGGACTAGCGGGCGAGCAGTACTTC
TRBV29-1,-,once,TRBJ2-1,CSVEEVSGFYNEQFF,TGCAGCGTTGAAGAGGTTAGCGGATTCTACAATGAGCAGTTCTTC
TRBV7-3,-,-,TRBJ2-7,CASSPSTGYEQYF,TGTGCCAGCAGCCCCTCGACAGGATACGAGCAGTACTTC
TRBV7-6,-,-,TRBJ2-3,CASSSQGFGTDTQYF,TGTGCCAGCAGCTCGCAGGGGTTCGGCACAGATACGCAGTATTTT
TRBV9,TRBD2,-,TRBJ2-7,CASSVGGTSGYEQYF,TGTGCCAGCAGCGTAGGCGGGACTAGCGGATACGAGCAGTACTTC
TRBV28,-,-,TRBJ2-7,CASKVGGGEQYF,TGTGCCAGCAAGGTGGGGGGTGGCGAGCAGTACTTC
TRBV9,TRBD1,-,TRBJ2-1,CASSVVGQAYNEQFF,TGTGCCAGCAGCGTAGTGGGACAGGCCTACAATGAGCAGTTCTTC
TRBV11-2,-,-,TRBJ2-3,CASSTGQTFGTDTQYF,TGTGCCAGCAGCACCGGACAGACCTTTGGCACAGATACGCAGTATTTT
TRBV5-1,TRBD1,-,TRBJ1-4,CASSLADRSNEKLFF,TGCGCCAGCAGCTTGGCGGACAGGTCTAATGAAAAACTGTTTTTT
TRBV6-8,-,-,TRBJ2-2,CASSYSRTHTPSSTGELFF,TGTGCCAGCAGTTACTCGAGAACCCATACCCCTTCGAGCACCGGGGAGCTGTTTTTT
TRBV7-2,-,few,TRBJ2-3,CASRPSTLPQYF,TGTGCCAGCAGACCCTCTACCCTCCCGCAGTATTTT
TRBV6-5,TRBD1,-,TRBJ2-5,CASCTRTGGMETQYF,TGTGCCAGCTGTACTAGGACAGGGGGCATGGAGACCCAGTACTTC
TRBV5-1,-,few,TRBJ1-1,CASSLGDTNQNTEAFF,TGCGCCAGCAGCTTGGGGGACACCAACCAGAACACTGAAGCTTTCTTT
TRBV5-1,-,few,TRBJ2-3,CASMVASGGFGTQYF,TGCGCCAGCATGGTTGCGAGTGGCGGGTTCGGTACGCAGTATTTT
TRBV5-1,TRBD2,-,TRBJ2-1,CASHGGLAGGEQFF,TGCGCCAGCCATGGAGGACTAGCCGGCGGTGAGCAGTTCTTC
TRBV4-2,-,-,TRBJ1-3,CASSQRGGPAHSGNTIYF,TGTGCCAGCAGCCAACGGGGGGGGCCGGCGCATTCTGGAAACACCATATATTTT
TRBV19,TRBD2,-,TRBJ2-5,CASSLGGTSFETQYF,TGTGCCAGTAGCCTTGGGGGGACTAGTTTCGAGACCCAGTACTTC
TRBV30,TRBD2,-,TRBJ2-1,CAWSNGLAGGAEQFF,TGTGCCTGGAGCAACGGACTAGCGGGAGGAGCTGAGCAGTTCTTC
TRBV5-1,-,-,TRBJ1-2,CASSLTGNTNYGYTF,TGCGCCAGCAGCTTGACAGGAAATACTAACTATGGCTACACCTTC
TRBV11-2,-,-,TRBJ2-7,CASSFSRDRYEQYF,TGTGCCAGCAGCTTCTCCAGGGATAGGTACGAGCAGTACTTC
TRBV7-2,-,-,TRBJ1-2,CASSFDRRNGYTF,TGTGCCAGCAGCTTCGACCGGAGGAATGGCTACACCTTC
TRBV5-4,TRBD2,-,TRBJ2-1,CASSLSSGGNEQFF,TGTGCCAGCAGCTTGTCTAGCGGGGGAAATGAGCAGTTCTTC
TRBV2,TRBD2,-,TRBJ2-7,CASRAGTSSDEQYF,TGTGCCAGCAGGGCCGGGACTAGCTCCGACGAGCAGTACTTC